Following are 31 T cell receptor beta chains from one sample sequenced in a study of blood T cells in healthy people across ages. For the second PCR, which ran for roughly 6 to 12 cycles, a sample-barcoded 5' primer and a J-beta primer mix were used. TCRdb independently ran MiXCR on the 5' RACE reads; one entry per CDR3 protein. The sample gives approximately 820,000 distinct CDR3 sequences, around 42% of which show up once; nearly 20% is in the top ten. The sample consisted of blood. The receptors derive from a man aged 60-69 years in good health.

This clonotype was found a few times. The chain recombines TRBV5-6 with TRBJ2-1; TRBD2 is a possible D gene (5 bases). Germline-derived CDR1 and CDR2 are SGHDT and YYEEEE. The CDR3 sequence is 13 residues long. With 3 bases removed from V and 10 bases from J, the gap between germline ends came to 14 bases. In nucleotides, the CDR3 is TGTGCCAGCAGCTCCGAGATGAGGGCGGAGCAGTTCTTC. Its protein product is CASSSEMRAEQFF.

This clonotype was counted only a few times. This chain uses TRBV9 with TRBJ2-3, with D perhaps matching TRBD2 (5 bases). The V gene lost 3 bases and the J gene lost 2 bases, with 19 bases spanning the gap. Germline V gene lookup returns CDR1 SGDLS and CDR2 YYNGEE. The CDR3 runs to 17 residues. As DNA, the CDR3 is TGTGCCAGCAGCGCCCCCGCGGACGGGGTTTTCACAGATACGCAGTATTTT. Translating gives CASSAPADGVFTDTQYF. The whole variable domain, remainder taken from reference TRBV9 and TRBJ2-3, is DSGVTQTPKHLITATGQRVTLRCSPRSGDLSVYWYQQSLDQGLQFLIQYYNGEERAKGNILERFSAQQFPDLHSELNLSSLELGDSALYFCASSAPADGVFTDTQYFGPGTRLTVL.

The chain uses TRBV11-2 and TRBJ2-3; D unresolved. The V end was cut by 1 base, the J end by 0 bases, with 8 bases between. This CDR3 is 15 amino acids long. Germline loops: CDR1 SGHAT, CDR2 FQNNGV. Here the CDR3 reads CASSLVQLSTDTQYF. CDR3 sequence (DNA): TGTGCCAGCAGCTTAGTACAGCTAAGCACAGATACGCAGTATTTT.

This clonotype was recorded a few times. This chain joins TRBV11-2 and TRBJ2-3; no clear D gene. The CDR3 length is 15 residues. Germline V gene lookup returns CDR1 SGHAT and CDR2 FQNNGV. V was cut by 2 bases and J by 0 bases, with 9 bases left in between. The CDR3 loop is CASSLIVSSTDTQYF. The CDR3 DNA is TGTGCCAGCAGCTTAATCGTCTCTAGCACAGATACGCAGTATTTT.

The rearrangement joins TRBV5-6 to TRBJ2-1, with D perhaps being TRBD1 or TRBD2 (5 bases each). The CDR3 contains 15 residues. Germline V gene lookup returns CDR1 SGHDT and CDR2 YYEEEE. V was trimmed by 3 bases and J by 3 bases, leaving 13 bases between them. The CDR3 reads CASSWGRTLYNEQFF. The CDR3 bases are TGTGCCAGCAGCTGGGGACGAACGCTCTACAATGAGCAGTTCTTC.

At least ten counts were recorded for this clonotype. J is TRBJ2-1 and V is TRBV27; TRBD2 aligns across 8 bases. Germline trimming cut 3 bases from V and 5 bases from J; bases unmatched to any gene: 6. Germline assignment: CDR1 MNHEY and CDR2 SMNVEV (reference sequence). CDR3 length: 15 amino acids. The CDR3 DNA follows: TGTGCCAGCAGTTTGTTTGGCGGGGGGAACAATGAGCAGTTCTTC. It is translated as CASSLFGGGNNEQFF.

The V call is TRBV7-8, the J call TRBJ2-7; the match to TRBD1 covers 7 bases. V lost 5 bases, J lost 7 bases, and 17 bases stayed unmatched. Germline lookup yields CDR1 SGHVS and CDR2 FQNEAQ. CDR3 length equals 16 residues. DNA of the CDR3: TGTGCCAGCAGCAGGGACGCAGGGGGTTTCTACAATGAGCAGTACTTC. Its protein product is CASSRDAGGFYNEQYF. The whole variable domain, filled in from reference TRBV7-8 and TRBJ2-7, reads GAGVSQSPRYKVAKRGQDVALRCDPISGHVSLFWYQQALGQGPEFLTYFQNEAQLDKSGLPSDRFFAERPEGSVSTLKIQRTQQEDSAVYLCASSRDAGGFYNEQYFGPGTRLTVT.

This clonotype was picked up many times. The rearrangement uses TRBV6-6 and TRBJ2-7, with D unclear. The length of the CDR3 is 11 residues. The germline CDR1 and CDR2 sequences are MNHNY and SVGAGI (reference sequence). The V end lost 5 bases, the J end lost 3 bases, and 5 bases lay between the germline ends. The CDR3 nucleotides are TGTGCCAGCAGTCGACTCTACGAGCAGTACTTC. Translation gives CASSRLYEQYF.

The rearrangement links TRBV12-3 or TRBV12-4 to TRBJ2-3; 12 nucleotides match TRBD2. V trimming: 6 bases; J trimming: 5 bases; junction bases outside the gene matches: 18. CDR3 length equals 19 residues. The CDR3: CASRPPFSSGGVDGDTQYF. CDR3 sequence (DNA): TGTGCCAGCAGACCGCCCTTCTCTAGCGGGGGGGTTGATGGAGATACGCAGTATTTT.

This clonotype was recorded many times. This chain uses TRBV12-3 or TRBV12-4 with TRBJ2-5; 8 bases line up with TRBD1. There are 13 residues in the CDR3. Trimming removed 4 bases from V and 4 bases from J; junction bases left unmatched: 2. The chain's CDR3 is CASSYGQGETQYF. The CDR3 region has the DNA TGTGCCAGCAGTTACGGACAGGGAGAGACCCAGTACTTC.

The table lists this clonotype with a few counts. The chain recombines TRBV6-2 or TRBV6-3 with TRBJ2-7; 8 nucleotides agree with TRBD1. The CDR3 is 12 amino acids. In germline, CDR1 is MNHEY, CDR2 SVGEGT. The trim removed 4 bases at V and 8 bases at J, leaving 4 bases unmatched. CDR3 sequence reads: CASSFGQGQQYF. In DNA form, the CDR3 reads TGTGCCAGCAGTTTTGGACAGGGCCAGCAGTACTTC.

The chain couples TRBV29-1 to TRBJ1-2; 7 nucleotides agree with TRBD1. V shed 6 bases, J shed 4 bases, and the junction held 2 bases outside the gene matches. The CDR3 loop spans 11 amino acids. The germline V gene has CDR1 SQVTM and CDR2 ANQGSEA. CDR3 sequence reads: CSVRQGYGYTF. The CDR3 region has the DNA TGCAGCGTGAGACAGGGCTATGGCTACACCTTC.

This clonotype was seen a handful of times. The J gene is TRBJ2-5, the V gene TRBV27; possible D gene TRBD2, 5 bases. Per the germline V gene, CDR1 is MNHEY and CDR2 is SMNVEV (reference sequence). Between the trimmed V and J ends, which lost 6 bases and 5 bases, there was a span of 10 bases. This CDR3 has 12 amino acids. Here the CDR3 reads CASRGSTETQYF. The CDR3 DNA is TGTGCCAGCAGAGGGAGCACGGAGACCCAGTACTTC.

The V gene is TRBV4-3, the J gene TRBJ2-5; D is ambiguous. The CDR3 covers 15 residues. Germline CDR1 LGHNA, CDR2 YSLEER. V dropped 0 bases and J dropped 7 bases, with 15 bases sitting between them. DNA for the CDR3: TGCGCCAGCAGCCAAGATCGGTTGGAGCCCGTGACCCAGTACTTC. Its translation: CASSQDRLEPVTQYF.

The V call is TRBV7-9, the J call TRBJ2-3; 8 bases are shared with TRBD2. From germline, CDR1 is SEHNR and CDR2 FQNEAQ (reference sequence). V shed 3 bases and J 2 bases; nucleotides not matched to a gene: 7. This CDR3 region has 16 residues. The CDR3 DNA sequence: TGTGCCAGCAGCTTCTGGTTAGCGGGGACCACAGATACGCAGTATTTT. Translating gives CASSFWLAGTTDTQYF.

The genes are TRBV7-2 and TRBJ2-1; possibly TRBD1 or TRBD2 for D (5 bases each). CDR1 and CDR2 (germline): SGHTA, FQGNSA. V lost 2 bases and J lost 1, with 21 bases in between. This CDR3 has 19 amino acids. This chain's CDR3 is CASSLSGTRRSNSYNEQFF. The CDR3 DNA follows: TGTGCCAGCAGCTTATCTGGGACCAGACGGTCGAATTCCTACAATGAGCAGTTCTTC.

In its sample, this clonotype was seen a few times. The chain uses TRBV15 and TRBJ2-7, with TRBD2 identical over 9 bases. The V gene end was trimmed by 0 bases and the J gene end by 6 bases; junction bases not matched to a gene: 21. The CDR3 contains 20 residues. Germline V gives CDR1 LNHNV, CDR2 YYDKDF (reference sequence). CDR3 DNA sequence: TGTGCCACCAGCAGAGACCAGCCGCGGCGGGGGGGATTTTCTAGCGCCGAGCAGTACTTC. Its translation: CATSRDQPRRGGFSSAEQYF.

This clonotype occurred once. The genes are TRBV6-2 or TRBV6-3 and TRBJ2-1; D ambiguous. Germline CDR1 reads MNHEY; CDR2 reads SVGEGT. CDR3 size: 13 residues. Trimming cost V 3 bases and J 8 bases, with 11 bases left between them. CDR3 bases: TGTGCCAGCAGTTATCATGGCATCGATGAGCAGTTCTTC. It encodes CASSYHGIDEQFF.

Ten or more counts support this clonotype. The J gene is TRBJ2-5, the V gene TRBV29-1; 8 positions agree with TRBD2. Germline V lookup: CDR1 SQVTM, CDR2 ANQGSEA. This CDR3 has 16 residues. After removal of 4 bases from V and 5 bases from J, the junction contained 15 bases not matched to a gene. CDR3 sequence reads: CSVVSPTSDNMETQYF. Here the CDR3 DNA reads TGCAGCGTTGTTTCACCGACTAGCGATAACATGGAGACCCAGTACTTC. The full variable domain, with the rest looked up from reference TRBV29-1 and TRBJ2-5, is SAVISQKPSRDICQRGTSLTIQCQVDSQVTMMFWYRQQPGQSLTLIATANQGSEATYESGFVIDKFPISRPNLTFSTLTVSNMSPEDSSIYLCSVVSPTSDNMETQYFGPGTRLLVL.

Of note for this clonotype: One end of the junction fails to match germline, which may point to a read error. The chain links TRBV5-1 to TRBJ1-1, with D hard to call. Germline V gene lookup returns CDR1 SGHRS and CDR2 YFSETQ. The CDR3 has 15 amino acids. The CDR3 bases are TGCGCCAGCGGCTTGTTACCAGGTCGAAACACTGAAGCTTTCTTT. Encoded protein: CASGLLPGRNTEAFF.

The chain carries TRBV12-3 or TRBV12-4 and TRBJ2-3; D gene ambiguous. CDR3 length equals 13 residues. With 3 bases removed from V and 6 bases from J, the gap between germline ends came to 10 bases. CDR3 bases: TGTGCCAGCAGTTTTACCCGTCAGGATACGCAGTATTTT. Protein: CASSFTRQDTQYF.

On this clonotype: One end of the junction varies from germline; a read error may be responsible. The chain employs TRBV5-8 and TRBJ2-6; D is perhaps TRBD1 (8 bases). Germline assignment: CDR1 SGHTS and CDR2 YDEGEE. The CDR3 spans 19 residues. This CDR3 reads CASRGGQGGTHSVANVLTF. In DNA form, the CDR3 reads TGTGCCAGCAGAGGCGGACAGGGAGGGACTCACTCTGTGGCCAACGTCCTGACTTTC.

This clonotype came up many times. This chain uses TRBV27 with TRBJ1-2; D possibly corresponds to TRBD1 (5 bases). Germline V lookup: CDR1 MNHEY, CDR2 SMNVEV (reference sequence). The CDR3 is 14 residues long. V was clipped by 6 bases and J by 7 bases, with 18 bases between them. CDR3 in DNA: TGTGCCAGCAGCCCCCGGGGCCGACAGCGTGGCTACACCTTC. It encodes CASSPRGRQRGYTF.

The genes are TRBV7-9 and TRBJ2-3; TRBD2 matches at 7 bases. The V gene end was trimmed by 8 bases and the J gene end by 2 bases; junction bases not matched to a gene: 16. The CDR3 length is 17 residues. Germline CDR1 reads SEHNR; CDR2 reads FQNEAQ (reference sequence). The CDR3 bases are TGTGCCAGCGCCCTGGGGCTAGCGGCGACTTACACAGATACGCAGTATTTT. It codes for CASALGLAATYTDTQYF. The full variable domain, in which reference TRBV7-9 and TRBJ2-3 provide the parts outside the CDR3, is DTGVSQNPRHKITKRGQNVTFRCDPISEHNRLYWYRQTLGQGPEFLTYFQNEAQLEKSRLLSDRFSAERPKGSFSTLEIQRTEQGDSAMYLCASALGLAATYTDTQYFGPGTRLTVL.

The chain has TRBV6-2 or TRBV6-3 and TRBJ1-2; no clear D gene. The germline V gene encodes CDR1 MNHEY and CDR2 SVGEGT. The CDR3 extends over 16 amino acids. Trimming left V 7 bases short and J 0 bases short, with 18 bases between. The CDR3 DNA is TGTGCCAGCACCCCGTCAGGTCAACGAGCTAACTATGGCTACACCTTC. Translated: CASTPSGQRANYGYTF.

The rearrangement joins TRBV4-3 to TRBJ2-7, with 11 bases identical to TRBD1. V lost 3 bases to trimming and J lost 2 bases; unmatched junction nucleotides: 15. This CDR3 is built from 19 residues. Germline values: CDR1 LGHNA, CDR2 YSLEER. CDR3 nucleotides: TGCGCCAGCAGCCAGGAAAGGACAGGGGGCGACGTAAAACCCTACGAGCAGTACTTC. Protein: CASSQERTGGDVKPYEQYF.

The CDR3 protein is CSAPPGGVGETQYF. As DNA, the CDR3 is TGCAGTGCTCCCCCTGGGGGGGTGGGAGAGACCCAGTACTTC. The V gene is TRBV20-1, the J gene TRBJ2-5; 7 bases fit TRBD2. V dropped 5 bases and J dropped 4; count of bases not matched to a gene: 10. This CDR3 has 14 amino acids. CDR1 DFQATT and CDR2 SNEGSKA come from the germline V gene (reference sequence).

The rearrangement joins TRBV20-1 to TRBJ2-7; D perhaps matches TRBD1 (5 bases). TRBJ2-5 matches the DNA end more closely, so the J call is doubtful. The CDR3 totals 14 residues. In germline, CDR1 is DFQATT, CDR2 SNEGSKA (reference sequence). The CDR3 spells CSATDSRRGETQYF. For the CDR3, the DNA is TGCAGTGCTACAGATTCGCGAAGGGGCGAGACCCAGTACTTC.

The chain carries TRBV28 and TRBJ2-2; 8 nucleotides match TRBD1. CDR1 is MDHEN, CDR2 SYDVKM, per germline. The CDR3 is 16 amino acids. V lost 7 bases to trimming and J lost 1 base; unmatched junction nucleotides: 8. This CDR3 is CASTNAGTGNTGELFF. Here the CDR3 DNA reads TGTGCCAGCACCAACGCCGGGACAGGGAACACCGGGGAGCTGTTTTTT.

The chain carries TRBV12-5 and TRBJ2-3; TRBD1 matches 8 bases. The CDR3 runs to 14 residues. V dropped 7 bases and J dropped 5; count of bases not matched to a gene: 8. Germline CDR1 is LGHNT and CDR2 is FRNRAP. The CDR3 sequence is CASALDRGVDTQYF. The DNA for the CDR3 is TGTGCTAGTGCCCTCGACAGGGGCGTAGATACGCAGTATTTT.

The CDR3 is CASSRGQGRLDGYTF. In DNA form, the CDR3 reads TGCGCCAGCAGCCGGGGACAGGGGAGGTTAGATGGCTACACCTTC. The chain links TRBV5-1 to TRBJ1-2; 10 bases fit TRBD1. This CDR3 is 15 amino acids long. After removal of 4 bases from V and 6 bases from J, the junction contained 9 bases not matched to a gene. CDR1 is SGHRS and CDR2 is YFSETQ in the germline V gene.